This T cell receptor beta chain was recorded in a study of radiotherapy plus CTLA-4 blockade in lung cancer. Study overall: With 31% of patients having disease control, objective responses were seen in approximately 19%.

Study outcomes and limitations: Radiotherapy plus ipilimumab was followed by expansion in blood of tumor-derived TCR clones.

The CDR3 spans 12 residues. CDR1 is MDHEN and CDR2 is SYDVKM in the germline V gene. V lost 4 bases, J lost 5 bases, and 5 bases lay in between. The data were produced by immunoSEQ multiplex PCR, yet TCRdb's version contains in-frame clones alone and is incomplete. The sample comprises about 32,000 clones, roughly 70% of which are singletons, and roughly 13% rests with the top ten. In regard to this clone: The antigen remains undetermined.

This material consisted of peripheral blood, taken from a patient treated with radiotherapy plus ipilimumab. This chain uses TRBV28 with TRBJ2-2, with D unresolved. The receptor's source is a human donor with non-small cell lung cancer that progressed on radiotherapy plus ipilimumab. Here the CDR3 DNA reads TGTGCCAGCAGTTGGGGAACCGGGGAGCTGTTTTTT. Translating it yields CASSWGTGELFF.